The sample holds one count of the clone carrying this TCR beta chain. This sample is drawn from a study of blood T cell repertoires in COVID-19. This CDR3 comprises 10 residues. Germline V gives CDR1 SNHLY, CDR2 FYNNEI. Trimming cost V 6 bases and J 9 bases, with 6 bases left between them. Measured with immunoSEQ multiplex PCR; TCRdb has only the in-frame clones, and not every one. In the table there are over 50,000 clones, over 60% of which are singletons. The chain employs TRBV2 and TRBJ2-1, with no clear D. The receptor was isolated from a woman in her 70s with COVID-19, enrolled during active disease. The sequenced sample was peripheral blood. This CDR3 reads CASSYSEQFF. DNA of the CDR3: TGTGCCAGCAGCTATAGTGAGCAGTTCTTC.